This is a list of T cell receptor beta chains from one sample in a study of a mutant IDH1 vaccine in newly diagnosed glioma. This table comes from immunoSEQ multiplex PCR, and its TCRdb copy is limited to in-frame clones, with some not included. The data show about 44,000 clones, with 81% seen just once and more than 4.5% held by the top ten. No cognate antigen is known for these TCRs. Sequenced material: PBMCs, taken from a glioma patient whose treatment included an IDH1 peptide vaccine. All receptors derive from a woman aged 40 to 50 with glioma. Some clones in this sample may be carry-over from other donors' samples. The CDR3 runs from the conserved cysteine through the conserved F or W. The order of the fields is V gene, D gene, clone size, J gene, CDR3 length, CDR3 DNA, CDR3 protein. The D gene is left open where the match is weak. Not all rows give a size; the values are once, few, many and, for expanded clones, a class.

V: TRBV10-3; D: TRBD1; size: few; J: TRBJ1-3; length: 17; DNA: TGTGCCATCAGGATGGGGACAGGGAGTCTCTCTGGAAACACCATATATTTT; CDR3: CAIRMGTGSLSGNTIYF
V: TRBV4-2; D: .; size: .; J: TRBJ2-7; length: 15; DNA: TGTGCTAGTTCGTGGGGGGTGGCGGGGAAAAGCCAGCAGTACTTC; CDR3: CASSWGVAGKSQQYF
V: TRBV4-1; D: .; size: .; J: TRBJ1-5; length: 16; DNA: TGCGCCAGCAGCCAAGTCCGGCCCTCGGGCAATCAGCCCCAGCATTTT; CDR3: CASSQVRPSGNQPQHF
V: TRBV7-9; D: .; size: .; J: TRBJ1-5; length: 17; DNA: TGTGCCAGCAGCCGAGCGACAGGACTTCTTAGCAATCAGCCCCAGCATTTT; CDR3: CASSRATGLLSNQPQHF
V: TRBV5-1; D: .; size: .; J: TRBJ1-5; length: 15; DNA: TGCGCCAGCAGTCCAGCGGGTTATGACAATCAGCCCCAGCATTTT; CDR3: CASSPAGYDNQPQHF
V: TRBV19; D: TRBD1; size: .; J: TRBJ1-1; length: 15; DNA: TGTGCCAGTAGAACCACTTCGGGACAGAGCACTGAAGCTTTCTTT; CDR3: CASRTTSGQSTEAFF
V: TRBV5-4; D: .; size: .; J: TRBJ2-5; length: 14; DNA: TGTGCCAGCAGCTTGGCCGGGAACCATGGAACCCAGTACTTC; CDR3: CASSLAGNHGTQYF
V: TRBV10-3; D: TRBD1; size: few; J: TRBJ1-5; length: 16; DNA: TGTGCCACTCAGTGGGGAGGGCGGGACAGGGGTCAGCCCCAGCATTTT; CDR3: CATQWGGRDRGQPQHF
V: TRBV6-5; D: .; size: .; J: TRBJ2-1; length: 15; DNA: TGTGCCAGCACCTCCTTAGCGGACCCATTCAATGAGCAGTTCTTC; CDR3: CASTSLADPFNEQFF
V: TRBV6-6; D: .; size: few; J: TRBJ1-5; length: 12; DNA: TGTGCCAGCAGTCCGGAGGGACAGCCCCAGCATTTT; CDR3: CASSPEGQPQHF
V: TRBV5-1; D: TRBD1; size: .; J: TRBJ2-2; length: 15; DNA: TGCGCCAGCAGCCGAGGACAGGGTGAGGCCGGGGAGCTGTTTTTT; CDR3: CASSRGQGEAGELFF